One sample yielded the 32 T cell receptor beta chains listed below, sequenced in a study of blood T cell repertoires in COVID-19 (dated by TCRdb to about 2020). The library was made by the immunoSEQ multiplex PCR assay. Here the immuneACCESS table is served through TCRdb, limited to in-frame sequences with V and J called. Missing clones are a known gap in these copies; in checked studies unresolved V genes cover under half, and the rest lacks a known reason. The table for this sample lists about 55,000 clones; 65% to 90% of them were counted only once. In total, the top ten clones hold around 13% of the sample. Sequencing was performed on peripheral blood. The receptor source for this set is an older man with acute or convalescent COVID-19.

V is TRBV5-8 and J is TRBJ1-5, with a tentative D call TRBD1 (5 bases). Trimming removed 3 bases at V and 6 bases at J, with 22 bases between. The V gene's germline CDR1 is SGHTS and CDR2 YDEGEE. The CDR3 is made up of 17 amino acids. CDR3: CASSSQIFWGESQPQHF. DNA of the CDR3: TGTGCCAGCAGCTCCCAGATTTTTTGGGGGGAGAGTCAGCCCCAGCATTTT.

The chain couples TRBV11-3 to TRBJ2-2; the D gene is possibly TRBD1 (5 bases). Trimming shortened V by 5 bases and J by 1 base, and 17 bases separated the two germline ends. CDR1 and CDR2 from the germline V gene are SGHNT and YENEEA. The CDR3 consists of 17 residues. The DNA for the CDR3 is TGTGCCAGCAGCCTAACAAGCTCAGGGCAGAACACCGGGGAGCTGTTTTTT. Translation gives CASSLTSSGQNTGELFF. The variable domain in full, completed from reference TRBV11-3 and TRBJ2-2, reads EAGVVQSPRYKIIEKKQPVAFWCNPISGHNTLYWYLQNLGQGPELLIRYENEEAVDDSQLPKDRFSAERLKGVDSTLKIQPAELGDSAVYLCASSLTSSGQNTGELFFGEGSRLTVL.

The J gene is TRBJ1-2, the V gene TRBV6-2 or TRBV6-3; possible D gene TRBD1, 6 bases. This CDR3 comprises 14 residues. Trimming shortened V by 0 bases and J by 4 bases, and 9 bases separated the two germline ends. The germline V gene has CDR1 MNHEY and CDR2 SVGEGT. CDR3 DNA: TGTGCCAGCAGTTACTCGGACAGTCTCTATGGCTACACCTTC. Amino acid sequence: CASSYSDSLYGYTF.

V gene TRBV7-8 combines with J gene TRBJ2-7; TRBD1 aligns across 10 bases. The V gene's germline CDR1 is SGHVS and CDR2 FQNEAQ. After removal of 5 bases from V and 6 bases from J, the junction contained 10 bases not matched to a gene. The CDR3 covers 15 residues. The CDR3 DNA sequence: TGTGCCAGCAGCCAAGCCCGGGACAGGGGAGGCGAGCAGTACTTC. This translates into CASSQARDRGGEQYF.

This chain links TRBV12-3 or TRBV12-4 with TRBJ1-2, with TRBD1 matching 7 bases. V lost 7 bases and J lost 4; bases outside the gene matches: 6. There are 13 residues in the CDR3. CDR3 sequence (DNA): TGTGCCAGCACACAGGGGACTTCCTATGGCTACACCTTC. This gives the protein CASTQGTSYGYTF.

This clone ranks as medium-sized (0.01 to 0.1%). In DNA form, the CDR3 reads TGTGCCAGCAGCCAAGAGAGGGGGATCTACGAGCAGTACTTC. This gives the protein CASSQERGIYEQYF. The chain couples TRBV14 to TRBJ2-7; D is possibly TRBD1 (6 bases). This CDR3 contains 14 residues. Looked up from germline, CDR1 is SGHDN and CDR2 is FVKESK. V shed 0 bases and J shed 3 bases, with 9 bases lying between them.

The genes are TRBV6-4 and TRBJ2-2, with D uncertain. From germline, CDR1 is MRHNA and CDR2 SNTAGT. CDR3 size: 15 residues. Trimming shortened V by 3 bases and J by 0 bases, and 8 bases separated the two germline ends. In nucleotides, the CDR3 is TGTGCCAGCAGTGAATTACAAACGAACACCGGGGAGCTGTTTTTT. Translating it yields CASSELQTNTGELFF.

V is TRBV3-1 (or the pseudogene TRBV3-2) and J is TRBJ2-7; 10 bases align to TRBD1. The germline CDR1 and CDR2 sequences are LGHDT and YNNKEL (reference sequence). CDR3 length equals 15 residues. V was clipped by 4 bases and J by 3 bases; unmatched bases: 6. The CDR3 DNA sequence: TGTGCCAGCAGCCGCTTTGGGACAGGGGACTACGAGCAGTACTTC. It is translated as CASSRFGTGDYEQYF.

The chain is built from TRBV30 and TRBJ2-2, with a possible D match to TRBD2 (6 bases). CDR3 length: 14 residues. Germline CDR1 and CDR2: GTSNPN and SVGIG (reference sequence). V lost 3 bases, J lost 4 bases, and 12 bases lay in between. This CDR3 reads CAWRGGICTGELFF. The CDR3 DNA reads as TGTGCCTGGAGGGGAGGTATTTGCACCGGGGAGCTGTTTTTT.

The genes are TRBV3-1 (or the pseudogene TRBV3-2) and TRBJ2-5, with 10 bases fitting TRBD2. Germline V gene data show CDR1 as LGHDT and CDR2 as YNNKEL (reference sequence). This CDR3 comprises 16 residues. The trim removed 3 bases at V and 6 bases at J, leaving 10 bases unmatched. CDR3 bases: TGTGCCAGCAGCCACCATGGGCTAGCGGGAGTAAAGACCCAGTACTTC. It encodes CASSHHGLAGVKTQYF.

CDR3 in DNA: TGTGCCAGCAAATCGAAGGGGGCGCGGAACACTGAAGCTTTCTTT. Translating it yields CASKSKGARNTEAFF. The chain carries TRBV3-1 (or the pseudogene TRBV3-2) and TRBJ1-1, with 7 bases lining up with TRBD1. The CDR3 is 15 residues long. Germline V gene data show CDR1 as LGHDT and CDR2 as YNNKEL (reference sequence). The trim removed 7 bases at V and 1 base at J, leaving 9 bases unmatched.

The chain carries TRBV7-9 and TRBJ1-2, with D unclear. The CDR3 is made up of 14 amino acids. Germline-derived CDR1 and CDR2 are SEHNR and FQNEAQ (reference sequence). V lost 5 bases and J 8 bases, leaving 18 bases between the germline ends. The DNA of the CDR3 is TGTGCCAGCAGCCCCAGACCGGTAGCGAACGGCTACACCTTC. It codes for CASSPRPVANGYTF.

Written as DNA, the CDR3 is TGTGCCAGCAGTTATCTAGCGGGAGCCGTCACCGGGGAGCTGTTTTTT. Its translation: CASSYLAGAVTGELFF. The chain employs TRBV6-5 and TRBJ2-2, with 10 bases lining up with TRBD2. The CDR3 extends over 16 amino acids. Losses at the gene ends were 3 bases for V and 4 bases for J; bases not matched to a gene: 5. Per germline, CDR1 MNHEY and CDR2 SVGAGI.

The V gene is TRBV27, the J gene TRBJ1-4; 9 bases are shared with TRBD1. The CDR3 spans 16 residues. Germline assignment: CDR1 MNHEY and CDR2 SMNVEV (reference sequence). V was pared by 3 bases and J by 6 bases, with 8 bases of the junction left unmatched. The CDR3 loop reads CASSFSWTGVDEKLFF. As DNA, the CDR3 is TGTGCCAGCAGTTTCTCCTGGACAGGGGTTGATGAAAAACTGTTTTTT. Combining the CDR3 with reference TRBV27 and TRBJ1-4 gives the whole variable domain EAQVTQNPRYLITVTGKKLTVTCSQNMNHEYMSWYRQDPGLGLRQIYYSMNVEVTDKGDVPEGYKVSRKEKRNFPLILESPSPNQTSLYFCASSFSWTGVDEKLFFGSGTQLSVL.

The CDR3 region has the DNA TGTGCCAGCAGCTTAGGCGGGGGCTTTTTGGGAGAGACCCAGTACTTC. It specifies CASSLGGGFLGETQYF. The chain combines TRBV7-6 with TRBJ2-5; D is possibly TRBD2 (7 bases). Germline assignment: CDR1 SGHVS and CDR2 FNYEAQ. The V gene lost 1 base and the J gene lost 4 bases, with 16 bases spanning the gap. The CDR3 sequence is 16 residues long. The whole variable domain, remainder taken from reference TRBV7-6 and TRBJ2-5, is GAGVSQSPRYKVTKRGQDVALRCDPISGHVSLYWYRQALGQGPEFLTYFNYEAQQDKSGLPNDRFSAERPEGSISTLTIQRTEQRDSAMYRCASSLGGGFLGETQYFGPGTRLLVL.

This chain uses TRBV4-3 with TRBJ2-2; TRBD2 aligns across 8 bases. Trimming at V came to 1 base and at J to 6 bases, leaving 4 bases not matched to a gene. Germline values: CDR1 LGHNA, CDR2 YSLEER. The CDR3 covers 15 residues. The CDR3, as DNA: TGCGCCAGCAGCCAAGTCGGGGGGGCTCCCGGGGAGCTGTTTTTT. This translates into CASSQVGGAPGELFF.

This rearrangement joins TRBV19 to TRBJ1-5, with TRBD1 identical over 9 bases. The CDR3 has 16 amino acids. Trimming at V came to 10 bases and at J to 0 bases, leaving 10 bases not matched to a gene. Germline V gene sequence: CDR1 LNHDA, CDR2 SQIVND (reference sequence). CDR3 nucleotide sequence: TGTGCCACCGTCGGACAGGGGAGGTATAGCAATCAGCCCCAGCATTTT. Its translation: CATVGQGRYSNQPQHF.

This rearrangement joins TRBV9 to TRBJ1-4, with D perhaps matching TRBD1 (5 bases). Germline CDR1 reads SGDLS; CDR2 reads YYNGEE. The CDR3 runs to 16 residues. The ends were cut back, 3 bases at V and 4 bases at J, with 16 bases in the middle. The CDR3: CASSARGDFHNEKLFF. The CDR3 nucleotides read TGTGCCAGCAGCGCCCGGGGGGACTTCCATAATGAAAAACTGTTTTTT. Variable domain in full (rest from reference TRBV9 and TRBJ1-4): DSGVTQTPKHLITATGQRVTLRCSPRSGDLSVYWYQQSLDQGLQFLIQYYNGEERAKGNILERFSAQQFPDLHSELNLSSLELGDSALYFCASSARGDFHNEKLFFGSGTQLSVL.

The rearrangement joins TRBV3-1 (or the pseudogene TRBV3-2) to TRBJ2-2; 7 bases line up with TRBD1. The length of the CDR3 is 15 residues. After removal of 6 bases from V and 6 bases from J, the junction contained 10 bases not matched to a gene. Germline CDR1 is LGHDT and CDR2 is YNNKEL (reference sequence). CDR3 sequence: CASRRLTGRAGELFF. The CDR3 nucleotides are TGTGCCAGCAGACGGTTGACAGGGCGGGCCGGGGAGCTGTTTTTT.

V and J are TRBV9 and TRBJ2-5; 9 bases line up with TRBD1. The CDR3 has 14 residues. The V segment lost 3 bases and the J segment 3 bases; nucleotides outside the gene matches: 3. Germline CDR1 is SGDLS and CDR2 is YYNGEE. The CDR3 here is CASSAGQGKETQYF. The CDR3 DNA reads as TGTGCCAGCAGCGCCGGACAGGGGAAAGAGACCCAGTACTTC.

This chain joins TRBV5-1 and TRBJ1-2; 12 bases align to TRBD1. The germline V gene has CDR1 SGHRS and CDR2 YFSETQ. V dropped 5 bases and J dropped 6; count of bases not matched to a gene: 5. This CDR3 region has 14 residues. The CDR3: CASSRGTGGDGYTF. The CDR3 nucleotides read TGCGCCAGCAGTCGGGGGACAGGGGGCGATGGCTACACCTTC.

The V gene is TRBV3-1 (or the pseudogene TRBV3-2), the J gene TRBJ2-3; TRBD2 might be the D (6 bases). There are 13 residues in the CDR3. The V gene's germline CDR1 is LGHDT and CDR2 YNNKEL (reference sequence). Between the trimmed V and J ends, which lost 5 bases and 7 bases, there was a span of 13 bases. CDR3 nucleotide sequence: TGTGCCAGCAGCTACACTGGAGGGAATACGCAGTATTTT. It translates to CASSYTGGNTQYF.

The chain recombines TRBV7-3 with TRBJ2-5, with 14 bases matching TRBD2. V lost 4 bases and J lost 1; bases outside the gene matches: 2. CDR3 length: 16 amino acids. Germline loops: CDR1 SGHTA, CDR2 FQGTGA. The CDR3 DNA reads TGTGCCAGCAGCTCCGGACTAGCGGGGGGCCAAGAGACCCAGTACTTC. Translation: CASSSGLAGGQETQYF. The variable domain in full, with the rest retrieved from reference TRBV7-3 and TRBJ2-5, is GAGVSQTPSNKVTEKGKYVELRCDPISGHTALYWYRQSLGQGPEFLIYFQGTGAADDSGLPNDRFFAVRPEGSVSTLKIQRTERGDSAVYLCASSSGLAGGQETQYFGPGTRLLVL.

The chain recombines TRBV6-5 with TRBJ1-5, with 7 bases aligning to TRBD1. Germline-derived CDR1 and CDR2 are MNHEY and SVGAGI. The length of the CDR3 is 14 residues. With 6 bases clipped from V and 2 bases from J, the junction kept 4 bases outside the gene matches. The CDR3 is CASRVGTGNQPQHF. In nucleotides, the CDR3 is TGTGCCAGCAGGGTAGGGACAGGCAATCAGCCCCAGCATTTT.

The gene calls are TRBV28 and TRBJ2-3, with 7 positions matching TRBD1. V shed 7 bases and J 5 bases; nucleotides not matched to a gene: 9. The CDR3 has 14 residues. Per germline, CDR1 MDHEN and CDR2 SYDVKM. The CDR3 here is CASIEDRRRDTQYF. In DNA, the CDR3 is TGTGCCAGCATTGAGGACAGGCGCCGAGATACGCAGTATTTT.

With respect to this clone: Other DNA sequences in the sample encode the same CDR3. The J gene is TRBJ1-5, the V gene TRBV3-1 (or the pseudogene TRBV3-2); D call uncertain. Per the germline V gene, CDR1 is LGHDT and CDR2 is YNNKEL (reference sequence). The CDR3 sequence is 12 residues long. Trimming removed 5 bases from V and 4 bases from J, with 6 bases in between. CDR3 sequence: CASSTGNQPQHF. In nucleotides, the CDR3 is TGTGCCAGCAGCACGGGGAATCAGCCCCAGCATTTT.

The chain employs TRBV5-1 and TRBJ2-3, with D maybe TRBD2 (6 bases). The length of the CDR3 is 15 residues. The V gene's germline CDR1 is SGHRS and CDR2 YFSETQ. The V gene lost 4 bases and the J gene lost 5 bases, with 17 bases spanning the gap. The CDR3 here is CASSLPSGVGDTQYF. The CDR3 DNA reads TGCGCCAGCAGCCTACCGTCGGGGGTGGGAGATACGCAGTATTTT.

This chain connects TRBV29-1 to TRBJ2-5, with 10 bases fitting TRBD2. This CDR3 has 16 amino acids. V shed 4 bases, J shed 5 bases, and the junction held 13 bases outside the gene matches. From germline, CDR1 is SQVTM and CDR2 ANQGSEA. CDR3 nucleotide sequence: TGCAGCGTTGTTCAGCTAGCGGGAGCAAGTGAGGAGACCCAGTACTTC. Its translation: CSVVQLAGASEETQYF.

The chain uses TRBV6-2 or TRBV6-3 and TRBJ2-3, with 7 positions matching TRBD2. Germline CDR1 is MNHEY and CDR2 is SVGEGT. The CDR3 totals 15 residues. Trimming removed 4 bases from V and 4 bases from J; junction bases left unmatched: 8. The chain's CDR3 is CASSLPGGSADTQYF. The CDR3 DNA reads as TGTGCCAGCAGTTTACCGGGAGGTTCGGCAGATACGCAGTATTTT.

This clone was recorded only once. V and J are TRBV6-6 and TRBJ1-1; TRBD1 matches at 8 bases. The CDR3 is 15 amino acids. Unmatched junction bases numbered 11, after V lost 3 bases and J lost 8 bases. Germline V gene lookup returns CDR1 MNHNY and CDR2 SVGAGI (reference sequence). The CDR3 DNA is TGTGCCAGCAGTTATACAGGGGGACCCGACGCCGAAGCTTTCTTT. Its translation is CASSYTGGPDAEAFF.

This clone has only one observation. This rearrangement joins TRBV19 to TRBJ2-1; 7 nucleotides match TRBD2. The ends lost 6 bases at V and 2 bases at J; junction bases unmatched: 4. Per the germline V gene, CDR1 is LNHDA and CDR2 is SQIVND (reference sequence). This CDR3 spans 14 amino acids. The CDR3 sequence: CASSNGRPYNEQFF. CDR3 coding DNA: TGTGCCAGTAGCAACGGGAGGCCCTACAATGAGCAGTTCTTC.

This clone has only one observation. The CDR3 nucleotides are TGTGCCAGCAGCACCACCGGGACAGGGGTGTCAGGCTACACCTTC. Protein: CASSTTGTGVSGYTF. The chain joins TRBV7-3 to TRBJ1-2; 10 bases are a match to TRBD1. The CDR3 spans 15 residues. V dropped 5 bases and J dropped 8; count of bases not matched to a gene: 11. Germline CDR1 is SGHTA and CDR2 is FQGTGA.